Many counts were recorded for the clone carrying this T cell receptor beta chain. Its antigen is unknown. The data were obtained in a study of identical twins. Study observations and caveats: Models underestimated TCR alpha sharing (out-of-frame) in monozygotic twins. Insertions were fewer in abundant cord blood beta clonotypes, whereas memory repertoires showed none of this pattern.

One entry per CDR3 protein results from TCRdb running MiXCR on the 5' RACE reads. There are approximately 210,000 distinct CDR3 sequences in the sample; around 10% occur only once, and 5% to 5.5% lies in the top ten. The CDR3 sequence is 13 residues long. V was trimmed by 1 base and J by 3 bases, leaving 7 bases between them. The TCR comes from a woman in her late teens or twenties in good health. V and J are TRBV12-3 or TRBV12-4 and TRBJ2-7; no clear D gene. Sequencing was done on a sample of memory (CD45RO+) T cells sorted from blood. The CDR3 reads CASSLGPYYEQYF. The CDR3 DNA is TGTGCCAGCAGTTTAGGGCCGTACTACGAGCAGTACTTC.